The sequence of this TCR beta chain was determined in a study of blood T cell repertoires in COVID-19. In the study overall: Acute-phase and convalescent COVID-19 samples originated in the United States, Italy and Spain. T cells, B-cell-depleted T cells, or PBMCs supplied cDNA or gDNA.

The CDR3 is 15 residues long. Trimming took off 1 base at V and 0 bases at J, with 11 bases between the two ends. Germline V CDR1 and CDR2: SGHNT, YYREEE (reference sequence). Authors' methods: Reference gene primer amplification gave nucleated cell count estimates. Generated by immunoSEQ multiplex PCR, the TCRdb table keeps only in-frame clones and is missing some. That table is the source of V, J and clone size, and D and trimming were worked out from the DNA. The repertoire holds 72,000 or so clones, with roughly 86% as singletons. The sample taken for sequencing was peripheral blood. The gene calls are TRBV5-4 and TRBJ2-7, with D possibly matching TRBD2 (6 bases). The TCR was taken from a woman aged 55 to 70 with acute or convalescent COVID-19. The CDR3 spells CASSLWGDPSYEQYF. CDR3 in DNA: TGTGCCAGCAGCTTGTGGGGGGACCCCTCCTACGAGCAGTACTTC.